This is a list of T cell receptor beta chains from one sample in a study of blood T cell repertoires in COVID-19. The repertoire was sequenced with immunoSEQ multiplex PCR; TCRdb's copy has only in-frame clones and lacks some. Among about 240,000 clones listed, 86% were seen once. The source material was peripheral blood. The receptors were gathered from an elderly man with acute or convalescent COVID-19. Each CDR3 is given without its conserved first and last residue.

length	V	J	CDR3
12	TRBV6-6	TRBJ1-1	ASSLQRARTEAF
13	TRBV28	TRBJ1-5	ASSQLRGSFQPQH
10	TRBV10-1	TRBJ1-2	ASSDRQGGYT
14	TRBV18	TRBJ2-1	ASSPSVAGGLDEQF
12	TRBV5-1	TRBJ1-1	ASGLQGGGAEAF
12	TRBV5-1	TRBJ1-2	ASSLTREGYGYT
13	TRBV6-5	TRBJ2-2	ASISPGLPSGELF
13	TRBV28	TRBJ1-4	ASSPAGGTNEKLF
13	TRBV7-8	TRBJ1-6	ASSLGQGSNSPLH
10	TRBV7-2	TRBJ1-6	ASSRQNSPLH